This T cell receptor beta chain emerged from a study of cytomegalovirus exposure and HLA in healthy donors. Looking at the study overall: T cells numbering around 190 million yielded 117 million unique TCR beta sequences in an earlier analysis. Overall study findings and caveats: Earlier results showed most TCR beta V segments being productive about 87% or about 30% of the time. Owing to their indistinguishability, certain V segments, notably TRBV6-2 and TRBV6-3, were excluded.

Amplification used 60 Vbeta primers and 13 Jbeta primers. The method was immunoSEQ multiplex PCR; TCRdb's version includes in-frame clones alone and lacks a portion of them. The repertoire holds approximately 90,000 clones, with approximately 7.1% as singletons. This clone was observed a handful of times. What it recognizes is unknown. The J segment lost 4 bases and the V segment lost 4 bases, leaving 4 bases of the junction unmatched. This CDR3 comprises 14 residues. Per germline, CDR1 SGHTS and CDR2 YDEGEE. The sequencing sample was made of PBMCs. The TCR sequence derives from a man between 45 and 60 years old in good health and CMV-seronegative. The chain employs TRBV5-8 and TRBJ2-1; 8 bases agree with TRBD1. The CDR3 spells CASSPGQVYNEQFF. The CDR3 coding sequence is TGTGCCAGCAGCCCGGGACAGGTTTACAATGAGCAGTTCTTC.